Listed below are T cell receptor beta chains from one sample, sequenced in a study of T cell responses to AZD1222 COVID-19 vaccine. Profiling relied on immunoSEQ multiplex PCR, and the TCRdb table lists in-frame clones only, not all of them. The sample yields approximately 120,000 clones, about nine tenths seen once. Source: peripheral blood, taken on day 0 of AZD1222 vaccination. The source is an adult in good health. Both conserved end residues are part of each CDR3. The order of the fields is J gene, D gene, V gene, clone size, CDR3 DNA, CDR3 protein. D genes are given only for firm matches. Clone size, where shown, is once, few, many, or a class for clones that have expanded.

J gene: TRBJ2-1
D gene: .
V gene: TRBV4-2
clone size: .
CDR3 DNA: TGTGCCAGCAGCCAAGAGGACGGGAGCTCCTACAATGAGCAGTTCTTC
CDR3 protein: CASSQEDGSSYNEQFF

J gene: TRBJ1-1
D gene: TRBD1
V gene: TRBV7-6
clone size: .
CDR3 DNA: TGTGCCAGCAGCTTAGCATCAGGGGGCGGTACTGAAGCTTTCTTT
CDR3 protein: CASSLASGGGTEAFF

J gene: TRBJ2-7
D gene: TRBD2
V gene: TRBV4-2
clone size: .
CDR3 DNA: TGTGCCAGCAGCCAAGATCGACTAGCGGGGGGCCCTGGTAGAAACTTC
CDR3 protein: CASSQDRLAGGPGRNF

J gene: TRBJ1-2
D gene: TRBD1
V gene: TRBV19
clone size: .
CDR3 DNA: TGTGCCAGTAAAGGGACAGGGGACTATGGCTACACCTTC
CDR3 protein: CASKGTGDYGYTF

J gene: TRBJ1-1
D gene: .
V gene: TRBV12-1
clone size: .
CDR3 DNA: TGTGCCAGCAGCTCCGGTTCCTTTATGAACACTGAAGCTTTCTTT
CDR3 protein: CASSSGSFMNTEAFF

J gene: TRBJ1-1
D gene: .
V gene: TRBV29-1
clone size: once
CDR3 DNA: TGCAGCGTTGAAACCCGCCCCCAGGTCACTGAAGCTTTTTTT
CDR3 protein: CSVETRPQVTEAFF

J gene: TRBJ1-6
D gene: TRBD1
V gene: TRBV23-1
clone size: many
CDR3 DNA: TGCGCCAGCAGTCACTATAGGGACAGGGTGCGTTCACCCCTCCACTTT
CDR3 protein: CASSHYRDRVRSPLHF

J gene: TRBJ1-2
D gene: .
V gene: TRBV21-1
clone size: .
CDR3 DNA: TGTGCCAGCAGCACCGGGACGGGAAGTATACAGGGCTATGGCTACACCTTC
CDR3 protein: CASSTGTGSIQGYGYTF

J gene: TRBJ1-3
D gene: .
V gene: TRBV27
clone size: .
CDR3 DNA: TGTGCCAGCAGTTTAGCAAGGTTTGGAAACACCATATATTTT
CDR3 protein: CASSLARFGNTIYF

J gene: TRBJ2-7
D gene: TRBD2
V gene: TRBV27
clone size: .
CDR3 DNA: TGTGCCAGCAGTTTAAGTGGCGGGGGGGCGGTCGAGCAGTACTTC
CDR3 protein: CASSLSGGGAVEQYF

J gene: TRBJ1-4
D gene: .
V gene: TRBV18
clone size: .
CDR3 DNA: TGTGCCAGCTCACCAAGGGATCTAGCAACTAATGAAAAACTGTTTTTT
CDR3 protein: CASSPRDLATNEKLFF

J gene: TRBJ1-2
D gene: .
V gene: TRBV5-6
clone size: .
CDR3 DNA: TGTGCCAGCGGATACAGGGCGACTAACTATGGCTACACCTTC
CDR3 protein: CASGYRATNYGYTF

J gene: TRBJ2-7
D gene: .
V gene: TRBV11-2
clone size: .
CDR3 DNA: TGTGCCAGCAGCTTCGACCGTTACGAGCAGTACTTC
CDR3 protein: CASSFDRYEQYF

J gene: TRBJ1-2
D gene: .
V gene: TRBV12-3/TRBV12-4
clone size: .
CDR3 DNA: TGTGCCAGCAGCTTGACAGTTAACTATGGCTACACCTTC
CDR3 protein: CASSLTVNYGYTF

J gene: TRBJ2-7
D gene: .
V gene: TRBV28
clone size: .
CDR3 DNA: TGTGCCAGCAGCCCAACGGGACTCCCTAGACGTTACGAGCAGTACTTC
CDR3 protein: CASSPTGLPRRYEQYF

J gene: TRBJ2-1
D gene: .
V gene: TRBV4-2
clone size: .
CDR3 DNA: TGTGCCAGCAGCCAAGGGAATGAGCAGTTCTTC
CDR3 protein: CASSQGNEQFF

J gene: TRBJ2-1
D gene: TRBD2
V gene: TRBV7-2
clone size: .
CDR3 DNA: TGTGCCAGCAGCTTATTCGGGGGGGCTTACAATGAGCAGTTCTTC
CDR3 protein: CASSLFGGAYNEQFF

J gene: TRBJ2-5
D gene: .
V gene: TRBV7-2
clone size: .
CDR3 DNA: TGTGCCAGCAGCTTAGGGAATTTGCAGACCCAGTACTTC
CDR3 protein: CASSLGNLQTQYF

J gene: TRBJ1-1
D gene: TRBD1
V gene: TRBV10-3
clone size: .
CDR3 DNA: TGTGCCATCAGTGAGTCACAGGGGAAGGGAGCTTTCTTT
CDR3 protein: CAISESQGKGAFF

J gene: TRBJ2-1
D gene: TRBD2
V gene: TRBV19
clone size: .
CDR3 DNA: TGTGCCAGTAGTACCCCACCGGGGGGAGGTAATGAGCAGTTCTTC
CDR3 protein: CASSTPPGGGNEQFF

J gene: TRBJ2-4
D gene: TRBD1
V gene: TRBV18
clone size: once
CDR3 DNA: TGTGCCAGCTCACCCACAGGGGACCTCTTTGCCAAAAACATTCAGTACTTC
CDR3 protein: CASSPTGDLFAKNIQYF

J gene: TRBJ2-2
D gene: TRBD1
V gene: TRBV7-9
clone size: .
CDR3 DNA: TGTGCCAGCAGCGTAGACAGGGCAGGGTCCGGGGAGCTGTTTTTT
CDR3 protein: CASSVDRAGSGELFF

J gene: TRBJ1-1
D gene: .
V gene: TRBV20-1
clone size: .
CDR3 DNA: TGCAGTGCTCAAGTTCTTCCCGAAGCTTTCTTT
CDR3 protein: CSAQVLPEAFF

J gene: TRBJ1-1
D gene: .
V gene: TRBV6-2/TRBV6-3
clone size: .
CDR3 DNA: TGTGCCAGCAGTCAACCGAAGACATCGACAAACACTGAAGCTTTCTTT
CDR3 protein: CASSQPKTSTNTEAFF

J gene: TRBJ2-7
D gene: TRBD2
V gene: TRBV11-2
clone size: once
CDR3 DNA: TGTGCCAGCAGCTCGACTAGCGGGAGTTGGGAGCAGTACTTC
CDR3 protein: CASSSTSGSWEQYF

J gene: TRBJ2-2
D gene: .
V gene: TRBV4-1
clone size: .
CDR3 DNA: TGCGCCAGCAGCCGGAGGGAGTTGGACACCGGGGAGCTGTTTTTT
CDR3 protein: CASSRRELDTGELFF

J gene: TRBJ1-2
D gene: TRBD1
V gene: TRBV7-8
clone size: .
CDR3 DNA: TGTGCCAGCAGCCCCAGGGGAGGGACAGGGACTGTAACGTATGGCTACACCTTC
CDR3 protein: CASSPRGGTGTVTYGYTF